The next 20 T cell receptor beta chains were all read from a single sample in a study of control samples from healthy donors and cancer patients. Repertoires were generated with immunoSEQ multiplex PCR, while TCRdb's copy carries only in-frame clones and drops some. Here the sample spans 95,000 to 100,000 clones, around 89% being singletons. Sequenced input: blood. All receptors derive from a man younger than 40 in good health.

The V call is TRBV15, the J call TRBJ1-2; unclear D gene. Trimming left V 1 base short and J 7 bases short, with 10 bases between. The CDR3 sequence is 13 residues long. The germline CDR1 and CDR2 sequences are LNHNV and YYDKDF (reference sequence). CDR3 residues: CATSRVNFFGYTF. In DNA, the CDR3 is TGTGCCACCAGCAGAGTCAACTTCTTTGGCTACACCTTC.

The genes are TRBV28 and TRBJ1-1, with D uncertain. Trimming cost V 6 bases and J 6 bases, with 20 bases left between them. This CDR3 has 15 residues. Germline V gene sequence: CDR1 MDHEN, CDR2 SYDVKM. The CDR3 region is CASSTTQSSDAEAFF. In nucleotides, the CDR3 is TGTGCCAGCAGCACAACACAGTCTAGTGACGCTGAAGCTTTCTTT. Variable domain in full (rest from reference TRBV28 and TRBJ1-1): DVKVTQSSRYLVKRTGEKVFLECVQDMDHENMFWYRQDPGLGLRLIYFSYDVKMKEKGDIPEGYSVSREKKERFSLILESASTNQTSMYLCASSTTQSSDAEAFFGQGTRLTVV.

CDR3 in amino acids: CASSPSGTGGRQHNEQFF. CDR3 DNA sequence: TGCGCCAGCAGCCCTTCCGGGACAGGGGGCCGACAACACAATGAGCAGTTCTTC. The V gene is TRBV5-1, the J gene TRBJ2-1; 12 bases are a match to TRBD1. The V gene end was trimmed by 4 bases and the J gene end by 5 bases; junction bases not matched to a gene: 13. Germline assignment: CDR1 SGHRS and CDR2 YFSETQ. The CDR3 covers 18 residues.

This sequence joins TRBV5-6 and TRBJ2-7, with 9 bases aligning to TRBD1. This CDR3 is 15 amino acids long. Germline assignment: CDR1 SGHDT and CDR2 YYEEEE. V lost 3 bases to trimming and J lost 3 bases; unmatched junction nucleotides: 7. This CDR3 reads CASSYGTGHGYEQYF. The CDR3 nucleotides read TGTGCCAGCAGCTACGGGACAGGGCATGGCTACGAGCAGTACTTC.

The chain recombines TRBV29-1 with TRBJ1-2; no clear D gene. Germline V CDR1 and CDR2: SQVTM, ANQGSEA. V shed 6 bases and J shed 8 bases, with 16 bases lying between them. CDR3 size: 12 residues. CDR3 sequence (DNA): TGCAGCGTGTGGTTAGGGTTGGAGGGCTACACCTTC. Its translation: CSVWLGLEGYTF.

V gene TRBV7-9 combines with J gene TRBJ2-7, with D perhaps matching TRBD1 or TRBD2 (6 bases each). There are 14 residues in the CDR3. Germline V lookup: CDR1 SEHNR, CDR2 FQNEAQ (reference sequence). With 0 bases removed from V and 6 bases from J, the gap between germline ends came to 12 bases. The CDR3 DNA sequence: TGTGCCAGCAGCTTAGCGGTCAGGGGAGGCGAGCAGTACTTC. Protein product: CASSLAVRGGEQYF.

The V gene is TRBV27, the J gene TRBJ1-5; TRBD1 aligns across 9 bases. Germline V lookup: CDR1 MNHEY, CDR2 SMNVEV (reference sequence). CDR3 length: 17 residues. V lost 2 bases and J lost 6; bases outside the gene matches: 11. This chain's CDR3 is CASSLTGTGQVIQPQHF. CDR3 in DNA: TGTGCCAGCAGTTTAACTGGGACAGGGCAGGTTATTCAGCCCCAGCATTTT.

V gene TRBV24-1 combines with J gene TRBJ1-4; no reliable D call. The CDR3 has 13 residues. Germline loops: CDR1 KGHDR, CDR2 SFDVKD. The V end was cut by 6 bases, the J end by 10 bases, with 14 bases between. The CDR3 loop is CATSSDLGGKLFF. The CDR3 DNA sequence: TGTGCCACCAGTAGCGACCTTGGAGGAAAACTGTTTTTT.

The rearrangement joins TRBV24-1 to TRBJ2-5, with TRBD1 as a possible D gene (6 bases). Germline CDR1 KGHDR, CDR2 SFDVKD. This CDR3 contains 15 residues. V was trimmed by 2 bases and J by 2 bases, leaving 11 bases between them. This CDR3 reads CATSDSRTVQETQYF. The CDR3 DNA sequence: TGTGCCACCAGTGATTCACGGACAGTACAAGAGACCCAGTACTTC.

This chain joins TRBV2 and TRBJ2-7; 10 bases map to TRBD1. Germline CDR1 and CDR2: SNHLY and FYNNEI. This CDR3 spans 14 amino acids. V was pared by 6 bases and J by 2 bases, with 4 bases of the junction left unmatched. The CDR3: CASRAGTGAYEQYF. The CDR3 region has the DNA TGTGCCAGCAGGGCCGGGACAGGGGCCTACGAGCAGTACTTC.

This chain connects TRBV5-6 to TRBJ2-7; 8 nucleotides agree with TRBD1. Trimming removed 2 bases from V and 6 bases from J; junction bases left unmatched: 7. This CDR3 spans 14 amino acids. CDR1 SGHDT and CDR2 YYEEEE come from the germline V gene. This CDR3 is CASSFRDRGSEQYF. The CDR3, as DNA: TGTGCCAGCAGCTTCCGAGACAGGGGATCCGAGCAGTACTTC.

V and J are TRBV15 and TRBJ1-1, with a possible D match to TRBD1 (5 bases). The V end was cut by 0 bases, the J end by 2 bases, with 16 bases between. CDR1 and CDR2 (germline): LNHNV, YYDKDF (reference sequence). This CDR3 has 17 amino acids. The DNA of the CDR3 is TGTGCCACCAGCAGAGACCCCCCGGGCAGGGCTAACACTGAAGCTTTCTTT. Translation gives CATSRDPPGRANTEAFF.

This CDR3 is CASSKGRWPESYEQYF. As DNA, the CDR3 is TGTGCCAGCAGCAAAGGGCGTTGGCCAGAGTCCTACGAGCAGTACTTC. The chain has TRBV21-1 and TRBJ2-7. TRBV21-1 is assigned pseudogene status. The CDR3 is made up of 16 amino acids.

This rearrangement joins TRBV18 to TRBJ2-7; 8 bases line up with TRBD1. V gave up 4 bases and J gave up 2 bases; unmatched junction bases: 7. CDR3 size: 15 residues. CDR1 KGHSH and CDR2 LQKENI come from the germline V gene. CDR3 sequence reads: CASSLLQGVPYEQYF. The CDR3 DNA is TGTGCCAGCTCACTCTTACAGGGGGTCCCCTACGAGCAGTACTTC.

The chain is built from TRBV7-9 and TRBJ1-1; 7 bases agree with TRBD1. The germline CDR1 and CDR2 sequences are SEHNR and FQNEAQ (reference sequence). The trim removed 5 bases at V and 5 bases at J, leaving 8 bases unmatched. The CDR3 extends over 14 amino acids. The CDR3 nucleotides are TGTGCCAGCAGCCCGGTAGGGGGCGATACTGAAGCTTTCTTT. Translating it yields CASSPVGGDTEAFF.

The J gene is TRBJ2-1, the V gene TRBV6-5; 7 nucleotides align to TRBD2. Germline loops: CDR1 MNHEY, CDR2 SVGAGI. The CDR3 runs to 15 residues. V trimming: 3 bases; J trimming: 4 bases; junction bases outside the gene matches: 6. CDR3: CASSYGLAEYNEQFF. CDR3 sequence (DNA): TGTGCCAGCAGTTATGGGCTAGCGGAATACAATGAGCAGTTCTTC.

V and J are TRBV27 and TRBJ1-1, with 12 nucleotides matching TRBD1. CDR3 length equals 15 residues. The germline V gene encodes CDR1 MNHEY and CDR2 SMNVEV (reference sequence). The V segment lost 6 bases and the J segment 5 bases; nucleotides outside the gene matches: 7. CDR3 sequence reads: CASRDRDRGQTEAFF. In DNA, the CDR3 is TGTGCCAGCAGAGACCGGGACAGGGGGCAGACTGAAGCTTTCTTT.

The J gene is TRBJ2-2, the V gene TRBV28; D is perhaps TRBD1 (6 bases). CDR1 and CDR2 from the germline V gene are MDHEN and SYDVKM. CDR3 size: 14 residues. The V end was cut by 5 bases, the J end by 5 bases, with 12 bases between. The CDR3 here is CASSLLQGTGELFF. The CDR3 nucleotides read TGTGCCAGCAGTCTTTTGCAGGGGACCGGGGAGCTGTTTTTT.

The chain has TRBV9 and TRBJ2-2; 7 bases match TRBD1. The CDR3 spans 14 residues. The V gene's germline CDR1 is SGDLS and CDR2 YYNGEE. The junction had 3 bases not matched to a gene; V was cut back by 7 bases and J by 0 bases. Here the CDR3 reads CASQGQANTGELFF. The DNA of the CDR3 is TGTGCCAGCCAAGGACAGGCGAACACCGGGGAGCTGTTTTTT.

V is TRBV19 and J is TRBJ2-7; weak D call: TRBD1 (5 bases). Germline values: CDR1 LNHDA, CDR2 SQIVND (reference sequence). This CDR3 has 14 residues. V was cut by 6 bases and J by 6 bases, with 18 bases left in between. CDR3 in DNA: TGTGCCAGTAGCCCCGACAGTCTCTCAGGCGAGCAGTACTTC. This sequence encodes CASSPDSLSGEQYF.